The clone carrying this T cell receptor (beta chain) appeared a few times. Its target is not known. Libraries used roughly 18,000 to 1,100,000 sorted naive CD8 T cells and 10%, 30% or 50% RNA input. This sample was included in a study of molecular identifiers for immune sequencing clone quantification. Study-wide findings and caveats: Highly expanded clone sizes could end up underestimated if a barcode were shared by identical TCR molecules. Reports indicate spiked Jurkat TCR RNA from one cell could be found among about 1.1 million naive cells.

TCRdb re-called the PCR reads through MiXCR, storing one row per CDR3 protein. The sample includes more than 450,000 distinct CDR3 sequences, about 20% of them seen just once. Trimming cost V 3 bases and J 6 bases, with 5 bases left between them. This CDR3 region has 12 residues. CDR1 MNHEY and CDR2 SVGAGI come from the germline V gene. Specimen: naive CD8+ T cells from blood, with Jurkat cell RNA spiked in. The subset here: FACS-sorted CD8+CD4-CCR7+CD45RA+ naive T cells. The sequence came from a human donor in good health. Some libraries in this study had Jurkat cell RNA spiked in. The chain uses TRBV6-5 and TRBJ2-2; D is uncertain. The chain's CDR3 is CASSYFSGELFF. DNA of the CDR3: TGTGCCAGCAGTTATTTCTCCGGGGAGCTGTTTTTT.